The entry below describes one TCR beta chain. Its specificity is not known. This entry belongs to a study of CD8+ T cells in alopecia areata. Study-wide points: Although TCR sharing was seen in mice, sharing across patients was less clear, possibly for HLA-related reasons.

It was from alopecia areata patients that lesional scalp punch biopsies and peripheral blood were collected. As the sequencing template, cDNA was produced by extracting RNA and reverse transcribing it. Profiled with immunoSEQ multiplex PCR; TCRdb holds only in-frame clones, not every one. The sample carries under 250,000 clones, about three fifths recorded once. Germline V gene sequence: CDR1 GTSNPN, CDR2 SVGIG (reference sequence). V was shortened by 3 bases and J by 5 bases, with 13 bases between the two germline ends. The CDR3 consists of 13 residues. The TCR comes from a human donor with alopecia areata. Specimen: CD4+ T cells sorted from blood, collected at week 0. This chain links TRBV30 with TRBJ1-1; D not resolved. The CDR3 nucleotides are TGTGCCTGGAGAGGACCCCCGGGAACTGAAGCTTTCTTT. This translates into CAWRGPPGTEAFF.